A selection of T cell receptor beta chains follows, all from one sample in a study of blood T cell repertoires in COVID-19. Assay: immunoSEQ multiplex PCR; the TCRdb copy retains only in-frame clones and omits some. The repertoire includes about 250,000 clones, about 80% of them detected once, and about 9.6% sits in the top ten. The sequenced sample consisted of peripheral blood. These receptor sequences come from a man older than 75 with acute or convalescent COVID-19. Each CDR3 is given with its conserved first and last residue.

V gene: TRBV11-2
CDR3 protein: CASSLGQGRTYEQYF

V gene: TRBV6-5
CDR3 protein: CASSYSTGGYNEQFF

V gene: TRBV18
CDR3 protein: CASSLDRARNTIYF

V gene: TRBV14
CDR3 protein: CASSQDLIRQELFF

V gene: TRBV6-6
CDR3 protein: CASRNRSNQPQHF

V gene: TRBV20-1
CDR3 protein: CSASILETQYF

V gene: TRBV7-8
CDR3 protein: CASSLEQGDYEQYF

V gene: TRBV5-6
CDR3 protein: CASSLRGLANEQFF

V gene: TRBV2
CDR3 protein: CASSLRENPGLAGGSTDTQYF

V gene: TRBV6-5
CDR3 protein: CASSIYDRANF

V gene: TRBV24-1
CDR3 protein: CATGADRGPQETQYF

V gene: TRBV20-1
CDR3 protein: CRSASGHEQFF

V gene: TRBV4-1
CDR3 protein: CASSQDLRTGGVYGYTF

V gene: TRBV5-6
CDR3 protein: CASSFETGLNIQYF

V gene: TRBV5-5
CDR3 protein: CASSLVQGASNQPQHF

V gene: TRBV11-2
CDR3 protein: CASRIPGAGNTIYF

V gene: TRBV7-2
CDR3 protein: CASSFGRPYGYTF

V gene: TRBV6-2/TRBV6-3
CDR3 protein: CASSYSRGLTAQHF

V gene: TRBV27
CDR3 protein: CASSSLYITGRGGQPQHF

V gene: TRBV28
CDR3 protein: CASSLMGRGGNTIYF

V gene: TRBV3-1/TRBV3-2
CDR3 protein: CASSSGQGVYNEKLFF

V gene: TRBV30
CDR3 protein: CAWGQGWNSPLHF

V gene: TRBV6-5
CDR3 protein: CASSYSRGGEGYTF

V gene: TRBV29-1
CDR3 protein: CSGGTPNTEAFF

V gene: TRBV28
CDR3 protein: CASSLFGTGGAYIQYF

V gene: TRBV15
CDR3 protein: CATSRGTGTGNSYEQYF

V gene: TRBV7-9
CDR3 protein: CASSLSGAQPQHF

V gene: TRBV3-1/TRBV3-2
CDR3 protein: CASSPRQGTDTIYF

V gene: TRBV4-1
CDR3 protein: CASSQDSHRVMAGNTEAFF

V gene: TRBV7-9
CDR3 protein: CASSSTRTVNQPQHF

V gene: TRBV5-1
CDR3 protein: CASSSTGDQPQHF

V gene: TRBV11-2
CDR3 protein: CASSLAYRRSGANVLTF

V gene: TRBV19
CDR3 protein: CASSVAGGKNIQYF

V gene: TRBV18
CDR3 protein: CASSPLAVRNTGELFF

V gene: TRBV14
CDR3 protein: CASSQGWLAGGPNEQYF

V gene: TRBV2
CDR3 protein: CASRRGGPAGELFF

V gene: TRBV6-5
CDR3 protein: CASSQGQGAGEQYF

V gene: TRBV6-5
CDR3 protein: CASSYRGARSGNTIYF

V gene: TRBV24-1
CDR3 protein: CATSDNRVNTGELFF

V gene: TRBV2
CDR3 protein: CASSVQGMVDGNTIYF

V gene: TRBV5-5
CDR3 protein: CASHGQVSNQPQHF

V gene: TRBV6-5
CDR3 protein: CASGTAYGYTF

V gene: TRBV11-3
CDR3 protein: CASSLRLAGRNEQYF